A single sample gave rise to the 8 T cell receptor beta chains below, sequenced in a study of T cells in Graves' hyperthyroidism and ophthalmopathy. It was RNA transcripts that yielded the amplified TCR beta CDR3 regions. An initial round of RT-PCR targeting the TCR CDR3 relied on the HTBI primer set. TCRdb re-called the multiplex PCR reads through MiXCR, storing one row per CDR3 protein. This table holds some 580,000 distinct CDR3 sequences, roughly 16% found once. Sequencing input: blood. The source is a woman in her thirties or forties with Graves' ophthalmopathy.

The rearrangement uses TRBV12-3 or TRBV12-4 and TRBJ1-4; no reliable D call. V was shortened by 5 bases and J by 8 bases, with 12 bases between the two germline ends. This CDR3 comprises 13 residues. This CDR3 is CASSEPGTEKLFF. The CDR3 DNA is TGTGCCAGCAGTGAACCGGGAACCGAAAAACTGTTTTTT.

This clonotype has ten or more counts. The chain recombines TRBV6-1 with TRBJ1-1; 7 bases match TRBD1. CDR3 length: 14 residues. Trimming cost V 5 bases and J 1 base; bases outside gene matches: 4. Germline loops: CDR1 MNHNS, CDR2 SASEGT. The CDR3 sequence is CASSSRTGNTEAFF. For the CDR3, the DNA is TGTGCCAGCAGTTCACGGACAGGGAACACTGAAGCTTTCTTT.

This chain uses TRBV2 with TRBJ2-1, with 13 bases lining up with TRBD2. The junction had 8 bases not matched to a gene; V was cut back by 5 bases and J by 7 bases. In germline, CDR1 is SNHLY, CDR2 FYNNEI. This CDR3 contains 16 residues. The CDR3 DNA is TGTGCCAGCAGTAGACTAGCGGGAGGTAAATGGAATGAGCAGTTCTTC. Translation: CASSRLAGGKWNEQFF.

This clonotype appeared many times. The chain uses TRBV7-8 and TRBJ1-1; D not certain. The CDR3 has 13 residues. Germline values: CDR1 SGHVS, CDR2 FQNEAQ. The V and J ends lost 2 bases and 4 bases respectively, with 8 bases between them. DNA of the CDR3: TGTGCCAGCAGCTTACAACCAGCCACTGAAGCTTTCTTT. This sequence encodes CASSLQPATEAFF.

This clonotype was recorded many times. The V gene is TRBV3-1, the J gene TRBJ1-1; D gene unclear. The V end lost 1 base, the J end lost 10 bases, and 16 bases lay between the germline ends. The CDR3 is 14 residues long. CDR1 is LGHDT, CDR2 YNNKEL, per germline (reference sequence). The DNA for the CDR3 is TGTGCCAGCAGCCAAGCCCTGGGGTATCCTGGAGCTTTCTTT. Its protein product is CASSQALGYPGAFF.

This clonotype has a count of ten or more. This chain joins TRBV3-1 and TRBJ2-1; D is perhaps TRBD1 (5 bases). The CDR3 is 20 residues long. Deletions cut 0 bases from V and 2 bases from J, with 23 bases between. CDR1 LGHDT and CDR2 YNNKEL come from the germline V gene (reference sequence). This CDR3 reads CASSQETPSIGALTYNEQFF. As DNA, the CDR3 is TGTGCCAGCAGCCAAGAGACTCCCTCAATTGGGGCGCTAACCTACAATGAGCAGTTCTTC.

The table lists this clonotype with many counts. The V gene is TRBV6-2 or TRBV6-3, the J gene TRBJ1-1; 7 bases fit TRBD1. The CDR3 runs 15 residues. The germline CDR1 and CDR2 sequences are MNHEY and SVGEGT. V lost 0 bases, J lost 6 bases, and 7 bases stayed unmatched. In nucleotides, the CDR3 is TGTGCCAGCAGTTACTCGAGAGGGGGCTTCGCTGAAGCTTTCTTT. Translated, it gives CASSYSRGGFAEAFF.

This clonotype was detected only a few times. The gene calls are TRBV4-1 and TRBJ2-2; D remains ambiguous. This CDR3 region has 16 residues. Trimming took off 1 base at V and 3 bases at J, with 12 bases between the two ends. From germline, CDR1 is MGHRA and CDR2 YSYEKL. CDR3 bases: TGCGCCAGCAGCCAAGGGGCGTCCTCCGACACCGGGGAGCTGTTTTTT. It specifies CASSQGASSDTGELFF.